This T cell receptor beta chain was captured in a study of CD8+CD57+ T cells in acquired aplastic anemia. In the study overall: Average DNA yield from sorted CD4+ and CD8+ cells was around 3.2 ug. Overall study findings and caveats: The CD8+ Simpson's diversity of patients and controls was not significantly different. Patients and controls shared 25 to 30 CD8+ CDR3 sequences, which appeared highly expressed in patients and within their immunodominant clones.

Germline loops: CDR1 LNHNV, CDR2 YYDKDF (reference sequence). This CDR3 has 15 amino acids. Trimming at V came to 3 bases and at J to 4 bases, leaving 2 bases not matched to a gene. Profiles of TCR beta VDJ and CDR3 were generated from a genomic DNA template. Each CDR3 protein is one row after TCRdb ran MiXCR on the reads. The data hold 200,000 to 250,000 distinct CDR3 sequences, with around 60% observed a single time. Comment on this clonotype: The antigen is undetermined.

The TCR was taken from a human donor in good health. Sample: sorted CD4+, CD8+, or CD8+CD57+ T cells (not recorded which) from PBMCs. This chain joins TRBV15 and TRBJ2-5; the match to TRBD2 covers 13 bases. The CDR3 DNA sequence: TGTGCCACCAGCAGGGGACTAGCGGGATTAGAGACCCAGTACTTC. It is translated as CATSRGLAGLETQYF.